The next 27 T cell receptor beta chains were all read from a single sample in a study of T cells in Graves' hyperthyroidism and ophthalmopathy. Regions amplified from RNA transcripts were the TCR beta CDR3 regions. With the HTBI primer set, the TCR CDR3 went through a first round of RT-PCR. TCRdb re-called the multiplex PCR reads through MiXCR, storing one row per CDR3 protein. This table holds hundreds of thousands of distinct CDR3 sequences, 14% to 15% found once. Sequences were obtained from blood. These TCRs come from a middle-aged woman with Graves' ophthalmopathy.

This clonotype was observed at least ten times. V usage is TRBV28 and J usage is TRBJ1-2; no clear D gene. Germline assignment: CDR1 MDHEN and CDR2 SYDVKM. The CDR3 spans 11 residues. V dropped 6 bases and J dropped 7 bases, with 9 bases sitting between them. The CDR3 sequence: CASSPRGGYTF. Written as DNA, the CDR3 is TGTGCCAGCAGCCCACGGGGTGGCTACACCTTC.

This clonotype has a count of ten or more. This chain joins TRBV7-9 and TRBJ1-1, with D perhaps TRBD1 (5 bases). Germline V CDR1 and CDR2: SEHNR, FQNEAQ (reference sequence). This CDR3 has 12 residues. V was pared by 2 bases and J by 10 bases, with 11 bases between. The CDR3 DNA follows: TGTGCCAGCAGCTTACTTGCAGGGCGAGCTTTCTTT. It codes for CASSLLAGRAFF.

In its sample, this clonotype was seen many times. The chain uses TRBV29-1 and TRBJ2-5; 8 bases fit TRBD1. CDR1 is SQVTM and CDR2 is ANQGSEA in the germline V gene. CDR3 length: 18 amino acids. Germline trimming cut 3 bases from V and 4 bases from J; bases unmatched to any gene: 19. The CDR3 here is CSVEKIYPRTGTGETQYF. CDR3 bases: TGCAGCGTTGAGAAGATATACCCCCGGACAGGGACAGGAGAGACCCAGTACTTC. Full variable domain (remainder filled in from reference TRBV29-1 and TRBJ2-5): SAVISQKPSRDICQRGTSLTIQCQVDSQVTMMFWYRQQPGQSLTLIATANQGSEATYESGFVIDKFPISRPNLTFSTLTVSNMSPEDSSIYLCSVEKIYPRTGTGETQYFGPGTRLLVL.

This clonotype occurred many times. The junction and the germline gene differ at one end; a read error may be behind it. The chain carries TRBV6-1 and TRBJ1-5; possible D gene TRBD1, 6 bases. Germline V gives CDR1 MNHNS, CDR2 SASEGT. The CDR3 consists of 15 residues. The CDR3 protein is CASNEQGYSNQPQHF. The CDR3 DNA sequence: TGTGCCAGCAATGAACAGGGATATAGCAATCAGCCCCAGCATTTT.

This clonotype was counted many times. The chain combines TRBV27 with TRBJ2-7, with 10 bases identical to TRBD1. From germline, CDR1 is MNHEY and CDR2 SMNVEV (reference sequence). This CDR3 has 16 residues. The V and J ends lost 0 bases and 1 base, in that order; junction bases with no gene match: 3. The CDR3 DNA follows: TGTGCCAGCAGTTTATCCGGGACAGGGGAGTCCTACGAGCAGTACTTC. This gives the protein CASSLSGTGESYEQYF.

This clonotype was observed many times. The chain employs TRBV15 and TRBJ1-1; no definite D call. With 1 base removed from V and 3 bases from J, the gap between germline ends came to 6 bases. The CDR3 has 13 residues. In germline, CDR1 is LNHNV, CDR2 YYDKDF (reference sequence). CDR3 bases: TGTGCCACCAGCAGAGCGAAGGACACTGAAGCTTTCTTT. Translated: CATSRAKDTEAFF.

The rearrangement uses TRBV4-1 and TRBJ2-7; D remains ambiguous. The CDR3 has 14 residues. Per germline, CDR1 MGHRA and CDR2 YSYEKL. V shed 0 bases and J shed 5 bases, with 11 bases lying between them. This CDR3 is CASSQDQRGDEQYF. The CDR3, as DNA: TGCGCCAGCAGCCAAGATCAGAGAGGAGACGAGCAGTACTTC.

The sample holds many counts of this clonotype. This rearrangement joins TRBV2 to TRBJ2-7, with D perhaps TRBD1 or TRBD2 (6 bases each). CDR1 and CDR2 (germline): SNHLY, FYNNEI. The V end was cut by 5 bases, the J end by 6 bases, with 11 bases between. The CDR3 sequence is 12 residues long. Written as DNA, the CDR3 is TGTGCCAGCAGTCACGGGGGCCGCGAGCAGTACTTC. Amino acid sequence: CASSHGGREQYF.

This clonotype was seen many times. CDR3 amino acids: CASSFSQNTEAFF. As DNA, the CDR3 is TGTGCCAGCAGCTTTAGTCAGAACACTGAAGCTTTCTTT. The genes are TRBV11-2 and TRBJ1-1; D not certain. The V end was cut by 3 bases, the J end by 1 base, with 6 bases between. Germline V gene lookup returns CDR1 SGHAT and CDR2 FQNNGV. This CDR3 has 13 residues.

On this clonotype itself: Without the conserved terminal phenylalanine or tryptophan, this CDR3 likely stems from a read error. The chain carries TRBV5-1 and TRBJ1-3, with TRBD1 as a possible D gene (5 bases). Germline assignment: CDR1 SGHRS and CDR2 YFSETQ. CDR3 length: 16 amino acids. Written as DNA, the CDR3 is TGCGCCAGCAGCCAACAACCACAGGATTCTGAAAACACCATATATCTT. Its translation is CASSQQPQDSENTIYL.

This clonotype was counted only a few times. The chain combines TRBV24-1 with TRBJ2-2; tentatively, D is TRBD2 (6 bases). The germline V gene encodes CDR1 KGHDR and CDR2 SFDVKD. V dropped 3 bases and J dropped 3 bases, with 10 bases sitting between them. The CDR3 loop spans 15 amino acids. The CDR3 DNA reads TGTGCCACCAGTGATCCTGGAGGGGACACCGGGGAGCTGTTTTTT. It codes for CATSDPGGDTGELFF.

The sample holds a few counts of this clonotype. The chain combines TRBV5-1 with TRBJ2-5; D uncertain. The V gene's germline CDR1 is SGHRS and CDR2 YFSETQ. V lost 2 bases and J 1 base, leaving 12 bases between the germline ends. The CDR3 has 15 residues. The CDR3 DNA reads as TGCGCCAGCAGCTTTTGGGGTTTGGGCCAAGAGACCCAGTACTTC. The encoded protein is CASSFWGLGQETQYF.

This clonotype appeared a few times. This chain links TRBV12-3 or TRBV12-4 with TRBJ1-6; no clear D. CDR3 size: 15 residues. With 7 bases removed from V and 0 bases from J, the gap between germline ends came to 10 bases. Here the CDR3 reads CASNSESSYNSPLHF. CDR3 DNA: TGTGCCAGCAACTCAGAGAGCTCCTATAATTCACCCCTCCACTTT.

This clonotype was seen many times. The chain joins TRBV4-1 to TRBJ2-7; 8 bases line up with TRBD2. This CDR3 region has 15 residues. With V trimmed by 1 base and J by 4 bases, 6 bases remained unmatched. Germline assignment: CDR1 MGHRA and CDR2 YSYEKL. The CDR3 region has the DNA TGCGCCAGCAGCCAAGGGAGCGGGAGTATATACGAGCAGTACTTC. Translated: CASSQGSGSIYEQYF.

This clonotype was picked up many times. The rearrangement links TRBV27 to TRBJ2-6; D remains unclear. This CDR3 is built from 13 residues. Looked up from germline, CDR1 is MNHEY and CDR2 is SMNVEV (reference sequence). Between the trimmed V and J ends, which lost 6 bases and 4 bases, there was a span of 7 bases. The CDR3 bases are TGTGCCAGCAGGATTAAGGGGGCCAACGTCCTGACTTTC. Translation: CASRIKGANVLTF. The full variable domain, completed using reference TRBV27 and TRBJ2-6, is EAQVTQNPRYLITVTGKKLTVTCSQNMNHEYMSWYRQDPGLGLRQIYYSMNVEVTDKGDVPEGYKVSRKEKRNFPLILESPSPNQTSLYFCASRIKGANVLTFGAGSRLTVL.

This clonotype was counted at least ten times. The chain has TRBV28 and TRBJ2-5, with a tentative D call TRBD1 (5 bases). Germline V gives CDR1 MDHEN, CDR2 SYDVKM. The CDR3 has 15 amino acids. Trimming removed 7 bases from V and 5 bases from J, with 20 bases in between. CDR3 residues: CASTTISRDSETQYF. Here the CDR3 DNA reads TGTGCCAGCACCACCATTAGCAGGGATTCGGAGACCCAGTACTTC.

This clonotype occurred a few times. In nucleotides, the CDR3 is TGTGCCAGCAGGGACGGTCAGGATTATGGCTACACCTTC. Residues: CASRDGQDYGYTF. The chain uses TRBV6-2 or TRBV6-3 and TRBJ1-2; D remains unclear. Trimming took off 6 bases at V and 5 bases at J, with 13 bases between the two ends. Germline CDR1 and CDR2: MNHEY and SVGEGT. The CDR3 has 13 amino acids.

The rearrangement uses TRBV5-1 and TRBJ2-2; 10 positions agree with TRBD2. With 0 bases clipped from V and 5 bases from J, the junction kept 4 bases outside the gene matches. The CDR3 sequence is 16 residues long. Germline V gene sequence: CDR1 SGHRS, CDR2 YFSETQ. DNA for the CDR3: TGCGCCAGCAGCTTGGAAGGACTAGCGGTGACCGGGGAGCTGTTTTTT. As protein: CASSLEGLAVTGELFF.

This clonotype was observed a few times. V is TRBV19 and J is TRBJ1-2; D may be TRBD1 (6 bases). This CDR3 region has 16 residues. CDR1 and CDR2 (germline): LNHDA, SQIVND (reference sequence). Trimming removed 3 bases from V and 5 bases from J, with 19 bases in between. The CDR3 sequence: CASSISLNRDSYGYTF. The DNA of the CDR3 is TGTGCCAGTAGTATTTCGTTGAACAGGGACTCTTATGGCTACACCTTC.

This clonotype has ten or more counts. This chain joins TRBV12-3 or TRBV12-4 and TRBJ2-4; 8 nucleotides match TRBD1. With V trimmed by 8 bases and J by 2 bases, 5 bases remained unmatched. The CDR3 is 14 residues long. As DNA, the CDR3 is TGTGCCAGCGGGGGGACAGGCTCCAAAAACATTCAGTACTTC. Its protein product is CASGGTGSKNIQYF.

This clonotype was seen a few times. Here the CDR3 DNA reads TGCGCCAGCAGCCGGGGACAGGCCCAAGAGACCCAGTACTTC. Its protein is CASSRGQAQETQYF. The V call is TRBV4-1, the J call TRBJ2-5; 8 nucleotides line up with TRBD1. Germline CDR1 reads MGHRA; CDR2 reads YSYEKL. Trimming took 4 bases from V and 1 from J; bases not matched to a gene: 2. This CDR3 region has 14 residues.

This clonotype was seen ten or more times. This sequence joins TRBV29-1 and TRBJ1-1, with TRBD1 identical over 7 bases. Germline trimming cut 5 bases from V and 5 bases from J; bases unmatched to any gene: 20. CDR1 and CDR2 from the germline V gene are SQVTM and ANQGSEA. The CDR3 extends over 17 amino acids. CDR3 region: CSVSLYRLEGAGTEAFF. Here the CDR3 DNA reads TGCAGCGTTTCTCTCTATAGGCTCGAGGGGGCTGGGACTGAAGCTTTCTTT.

This clonotype was seen just once. The J gene is TRBJ2-5, the V gene TRBV12-3 or TRBV12-4, with D uncertain. The CDR3 extends over 15 amino acids. With 5 bases removed from V and 4 bases from J, the gap between germline ends came to 17 bases. The CDR3 DNA sequence: TGTGCCAGCAGTGATAGGGCCGGTTATCGAGAGACCCAGTACTTC. The encoded protein is CASSDRAGYRETQYF.

This clonotype was seen many times. The chain uses TRBV28 and TRBJ2-5; D is undetermined. V gave up 3 bases and J gave up 4 bases, with 6 bases separating them. Germline CDR1 MDHEN, CDR2 SYDVKM. CDR3 size: 12 residues. CDR3 protein: CASSFSAETQYF. The CDR3 region has the DNA TGTGCCAGCAGTTTTTCGGCAGAGACCCAGTACTTC. The full variable domain, with the rest looked up from reference TRBV28 and TRBJ2-5, is DVKVTQSSRYLVKRTGEKVFLECVQDMDHENMFWYRQDPGLGLRLIYFSYDVKMKEKGDIPEGYSVSREKKERFSLILESASTNQTSMYLCASSFSAETQYFGPGTRLLVL.

This clonotype was seen ten or more times. The chain combines TRBV19 with TRBJ1-5, with no clear D. The CDR3 loop spans 10 amino acids. Germline-derived CDR1 and CDR2 are LNHDA and SQIVND (reference sequence). CDR3 bases: TGTGCTACTAATCATCAGCCCCAGCATTTT. This translates into CATNHQPQHF.

This clonotype was seen many times. The chain employs TRBV11-2 and TRBJ1-1; D uncertain. The CDR3 covers 14 residues. Trimming took 3 bases from V and 4 from J, leaving 12 bases between them. From germline, CDR1 is SGHAT and CDR2 FQNNGV. CDR3 nucleotides: TGTGCCAGCAGCTTTATGGAGGACGCCACTGAAGCTTTCTTT. Translated: CASSFMEDATEAFF.

This clonotype appeared many times. J is TRBJ1-1 and V is TRBV20-1, with no clear D. Germline CDR1 reads DFQATT; CDR2 reads SNEGSKA (reference sequence). V was shortened by 5 bases and J by 2 bases, with 9 bases between the two germline ends. The CDR3 has 12 amino acids. Written as DNA, the CDR3 is TGCAGTGCTTTGGACGGAAACACTGAAGCTTTCTTT. This codes for CSALDGNTEAFF.